This T cell receptor beta chain was recorded in a study of response to subunit inactivated influenza vaccine. As for this clonotype: Its target is not known.

The CDR3 spans 15 residues. Trimming took off 2 bases at V and 4 bases at J, with 15 bases between the two ends. Germline V gene lookup returns CDR1 SGHTA and CDR2 FQGNSA. Study-level points and caveats: It was suggested by the authors that few new T cells are recruited by each seasonal influenza vaccination.

TCRdb recomputed calls from the RT-PCR reads with MiXCR, one row per CDR3 protein. The sample yields around 850,000 distinct CDR3 sequences, roughly 18% seen once. This TCR derives from a man aged 50 or older who received an inactivated influenza vaccine. Material: PBMCs from blood, obtained around 5 days after vaccination. The chain links TRBV7-2 to TRBJ2-7; possible D gene TRBD1, 5 bases. The CDR3 spells CASSLQGLTPYEQYF. CDR3 DNA sequence: TGTGCCAGCAGCTTACAGGGTCTAACCCCTTACGAGCAGTACTTC. The variable domain in full, with the rest retrieved from reference TRBV7-2 and TRBJ2-7, is GAGVSQSPSNKVTEKGKDVELRCDPISGHTALYWYRQSLGQGLEFLIYFQGNSAPDKSGLPSDRFSAERTGGSVSTLTIQRTQQEDSAVYLCASSLQGLTPYEQYFGPGTRLTVT.